What follows is one TCR beta chain and its context. Its matching antigen is unknown. This record comes from a study of cytomegalovirus exposure and HLA in healthy donors. Findings of the study overall: TCR sequences were mostly rare, though some public TCRs occurred in many donors. Researchers catalogued some 160 TCR beta chains as cytomegalovirus-associated.

CDR1 and CDR2 (germline): MDHEN, SYDVKM. V shed 3 bases and J shed 0 bases, with 15 bases lying between them. The CDR3 is made up of 16 amino acids. The primer mix had 60 Vbeta and 13 Jbeta primers. In the original processing: Unique TCR beta chains totaled some 80 million in a later count, with approximately 10 million of them shared. The method was immunoSEQ multiplex PCR; TCRdb's version includes in-frame clones alone and lacks a portion of them. The V and J calls and the clone size are those of that table, but D and trimming were determined from the DNA. The sample contains around 150,000 clones, 80% of which appear only once. Each donor was healthy, and each was a bone marrow donor.

Sequenced sample: PBMCs. The genes are TRBV28 and TRBJ2-7, with D hard to call. The sequence derives from a man between 18 and 29 years old in good health and CMV-seropositive. CDR3 sequence: CASSFHGIHSSYEQYF. The CDR3 DNA is TGTGCCAGCAGTTTCCATGGAATCCACAGCTCCTACGAGCAGTACTTC.